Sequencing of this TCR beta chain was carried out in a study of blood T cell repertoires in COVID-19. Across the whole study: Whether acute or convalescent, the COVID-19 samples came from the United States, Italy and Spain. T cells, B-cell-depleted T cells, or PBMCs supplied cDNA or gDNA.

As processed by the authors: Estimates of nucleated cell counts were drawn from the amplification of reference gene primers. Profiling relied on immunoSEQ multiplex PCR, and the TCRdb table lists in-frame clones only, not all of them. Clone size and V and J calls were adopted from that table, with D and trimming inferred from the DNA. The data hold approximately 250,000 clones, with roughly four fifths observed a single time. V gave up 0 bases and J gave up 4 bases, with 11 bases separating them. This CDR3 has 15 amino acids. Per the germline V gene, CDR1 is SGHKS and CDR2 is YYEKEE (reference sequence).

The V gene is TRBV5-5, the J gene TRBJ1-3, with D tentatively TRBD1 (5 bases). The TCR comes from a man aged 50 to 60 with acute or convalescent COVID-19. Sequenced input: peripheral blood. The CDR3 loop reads CASSLGAGYGNTIYF. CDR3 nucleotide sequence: TGTGCCAGCAGCTTGGGTGCAGGGTACGGAAACACCATATATTTT. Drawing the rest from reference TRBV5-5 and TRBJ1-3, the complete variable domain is DAGVTQSPTHLIKTRGQQVTLRCSPISGHKSVSWYQQVLGQGPQFIFQYYEKEERGRGNFPDRFSARQFPNYSSELNVNALLLGDSALYLCASSLGAGYGNTIYFGEGSWLTVV.